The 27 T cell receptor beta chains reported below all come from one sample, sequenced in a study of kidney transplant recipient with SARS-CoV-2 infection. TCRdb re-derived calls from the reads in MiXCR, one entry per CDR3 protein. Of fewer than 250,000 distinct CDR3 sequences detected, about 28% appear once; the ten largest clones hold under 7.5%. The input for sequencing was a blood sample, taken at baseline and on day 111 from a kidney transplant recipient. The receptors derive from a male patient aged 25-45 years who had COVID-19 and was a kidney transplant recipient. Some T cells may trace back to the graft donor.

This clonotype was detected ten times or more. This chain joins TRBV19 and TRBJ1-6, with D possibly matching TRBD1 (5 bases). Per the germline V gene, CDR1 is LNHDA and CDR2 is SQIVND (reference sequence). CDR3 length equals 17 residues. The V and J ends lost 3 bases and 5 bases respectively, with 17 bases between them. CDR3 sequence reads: CASSMVVRGRDNSPLHF. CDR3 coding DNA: TGTGCCAGTAGTATGGTGGTGAGGGGCCGAGATAATTCACCCCTCCACTTT.

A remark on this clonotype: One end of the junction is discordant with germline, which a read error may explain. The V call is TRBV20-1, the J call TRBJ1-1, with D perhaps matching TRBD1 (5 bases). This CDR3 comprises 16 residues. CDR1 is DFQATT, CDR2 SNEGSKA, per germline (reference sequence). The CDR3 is CSAGDRGSLKNTEAFF. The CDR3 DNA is TGCAGTGCTGGAGATCGGGGCAGCCTAAAGAACACTGAAGCTTTCTTT.

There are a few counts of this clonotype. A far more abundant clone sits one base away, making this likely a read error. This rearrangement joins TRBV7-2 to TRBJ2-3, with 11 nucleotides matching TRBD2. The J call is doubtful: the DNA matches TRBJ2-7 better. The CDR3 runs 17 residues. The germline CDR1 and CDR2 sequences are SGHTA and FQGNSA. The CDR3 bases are TGTGCCGGCAGCTTAGACGGGACTAGCGGATTCCTTGCTCAGCAGTACTTC. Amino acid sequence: CAGSLDGTSGFLAQQYF.

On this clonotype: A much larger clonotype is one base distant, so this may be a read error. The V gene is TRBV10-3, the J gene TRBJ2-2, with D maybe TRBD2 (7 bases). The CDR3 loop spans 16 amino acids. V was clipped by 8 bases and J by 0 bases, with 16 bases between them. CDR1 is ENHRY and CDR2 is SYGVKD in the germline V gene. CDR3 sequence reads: CAIGGASGTNTGELFF. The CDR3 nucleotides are TGTGCCATCGGGGGGGCTAGCGGAACGAACACCGGGGAGCTGTTTTTT.

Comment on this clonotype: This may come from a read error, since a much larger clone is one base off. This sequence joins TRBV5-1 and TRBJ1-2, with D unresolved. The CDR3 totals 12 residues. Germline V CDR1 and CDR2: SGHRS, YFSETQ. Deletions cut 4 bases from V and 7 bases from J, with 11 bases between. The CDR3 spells CASSPIGGGYTF. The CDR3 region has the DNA TGCGCCAGCAGCCCTATAGGAGGTGGCTACACCTTC.

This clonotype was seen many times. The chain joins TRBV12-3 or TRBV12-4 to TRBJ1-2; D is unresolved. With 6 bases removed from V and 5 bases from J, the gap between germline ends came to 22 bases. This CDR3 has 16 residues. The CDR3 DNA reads TGTGCCAGCAGGCTGTCGAAAATAGGTGCACCGTATGGCTACACCTTC. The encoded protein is CASRLSKIGAPYGYTF.

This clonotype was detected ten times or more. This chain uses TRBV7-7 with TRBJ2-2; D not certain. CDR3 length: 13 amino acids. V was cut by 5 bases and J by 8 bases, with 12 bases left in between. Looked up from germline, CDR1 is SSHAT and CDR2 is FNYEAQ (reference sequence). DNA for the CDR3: TGTGCCAGCAGCGTACCAGCTGTTGGGGAGCTGTTTTTT. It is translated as CASSVPAVGELFF.

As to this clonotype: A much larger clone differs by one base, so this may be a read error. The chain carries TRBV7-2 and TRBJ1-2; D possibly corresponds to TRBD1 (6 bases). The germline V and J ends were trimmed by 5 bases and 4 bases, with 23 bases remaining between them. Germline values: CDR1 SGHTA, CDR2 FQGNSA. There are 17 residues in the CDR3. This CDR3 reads CASSKSDRDGKTYGYTF. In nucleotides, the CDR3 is TGTGCCAGCAGCAAGTCGGACAGAGACGGAAAGACCTATGGCTACACCTTC. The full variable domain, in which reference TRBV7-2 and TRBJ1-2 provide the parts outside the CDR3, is GAGVSQSPSNKVTEKGKDVELRCDPISGHTALYWYRQSLGQGLEFLIYFQGNSAPDKSGLPSDRFSAERTGGSVSTLTIQRTQQEDSAVYLCASSKSDRDGKTYGYTFGSGTRLTVV.

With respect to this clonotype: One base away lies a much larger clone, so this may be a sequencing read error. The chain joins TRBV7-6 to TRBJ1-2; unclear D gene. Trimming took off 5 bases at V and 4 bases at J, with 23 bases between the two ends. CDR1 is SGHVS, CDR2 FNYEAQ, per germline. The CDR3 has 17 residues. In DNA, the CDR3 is TGTGCCAGCAGCATGCCGCTTGAACCTCGAAAGACCTATGGCTACACCTTC. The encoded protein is CASSMPLEPRKTYGYTF. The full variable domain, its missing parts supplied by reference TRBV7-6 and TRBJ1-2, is GAGVSQSPRYKVTKRGQDVALRCDPISGHVSLYWYRQALGQGPEFLTYFNYEAQQDKSGLPNDRFSAERPEGSISTLTIQRTEQRDSAMYRCASSMPLEPRKTYGYTFGSGTRLTVV.

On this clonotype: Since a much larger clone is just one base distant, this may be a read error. CDR3 region: CASSPDRPENLFF. The DNA for the CDR3 is TGCGCCAGCAGTCCGGACAGGCCCGAAAACCTGTTTTTT. This sequence joins TRBV5-1 and TRBJ1-4, with TRBD1 identical over 7 bases. In germline, CDR1 is SGHRS, CDR2 YFSETQ. CDR3 length equals 13 residues.

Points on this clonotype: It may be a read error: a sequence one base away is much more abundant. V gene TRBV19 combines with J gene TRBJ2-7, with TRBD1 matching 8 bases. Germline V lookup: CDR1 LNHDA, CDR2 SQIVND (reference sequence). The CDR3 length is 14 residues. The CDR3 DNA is TGTGCCAGTAGGGGCGACAGGGGCGCTTACGAGCGGTACTTC. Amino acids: CASRGDRGAYERYF.

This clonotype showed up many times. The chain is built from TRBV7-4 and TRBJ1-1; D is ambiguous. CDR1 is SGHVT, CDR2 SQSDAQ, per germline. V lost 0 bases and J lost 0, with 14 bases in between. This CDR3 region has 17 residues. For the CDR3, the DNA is TGTGCCAGCAGCTTAGCCCGCGTAACTCAGATGAACACTGAAGCTTTCTTT. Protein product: CASSLARVTQMNTEAFF.

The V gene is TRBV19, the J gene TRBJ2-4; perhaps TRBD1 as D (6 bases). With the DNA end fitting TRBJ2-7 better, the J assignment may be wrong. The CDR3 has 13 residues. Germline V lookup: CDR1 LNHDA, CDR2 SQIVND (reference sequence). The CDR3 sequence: CASSLDRSHEQYF. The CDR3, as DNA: TGTGCCAGTAGTCTCGACAGGTCCCACGAGCAGTACTTC.

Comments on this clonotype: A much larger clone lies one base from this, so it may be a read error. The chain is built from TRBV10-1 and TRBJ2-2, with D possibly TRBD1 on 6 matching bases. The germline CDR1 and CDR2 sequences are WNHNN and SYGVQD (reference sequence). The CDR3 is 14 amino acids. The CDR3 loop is CTSSRGPNTGELFF. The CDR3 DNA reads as TGCACCAGCAGCAGGGGTCCGAACACCGGGGAGCTGTTTTTT.

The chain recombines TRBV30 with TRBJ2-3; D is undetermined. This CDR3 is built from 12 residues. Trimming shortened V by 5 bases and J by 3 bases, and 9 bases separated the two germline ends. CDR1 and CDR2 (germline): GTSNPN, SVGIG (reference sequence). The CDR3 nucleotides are TGTGCCTGGGACCGAGGAACAGATACGCAGTATTTT. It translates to CAWDRGTDTQYF.

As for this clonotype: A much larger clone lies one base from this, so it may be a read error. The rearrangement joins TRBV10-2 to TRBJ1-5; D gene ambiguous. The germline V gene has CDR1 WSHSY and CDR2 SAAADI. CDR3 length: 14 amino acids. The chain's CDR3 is CASNESQGNQPQHF. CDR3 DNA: TGCGCCAGCAATGAGTCGCAGGGCAATCAGCCCCAGCATTTT.

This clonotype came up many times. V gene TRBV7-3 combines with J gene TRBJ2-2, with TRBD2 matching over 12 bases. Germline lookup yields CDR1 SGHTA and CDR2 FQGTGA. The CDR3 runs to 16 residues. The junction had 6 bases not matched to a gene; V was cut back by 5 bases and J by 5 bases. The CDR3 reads CASSPRTSGATGELFF. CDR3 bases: TGTGCCAGCAGCCCACGGACTAGCGGGGCTACCGGGGAGCTGTTTTTT.

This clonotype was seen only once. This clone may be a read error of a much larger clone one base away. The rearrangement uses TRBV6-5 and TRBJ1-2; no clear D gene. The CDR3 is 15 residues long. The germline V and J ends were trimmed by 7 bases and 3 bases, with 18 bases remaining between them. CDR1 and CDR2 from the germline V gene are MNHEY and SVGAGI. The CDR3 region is CASTVTAEGYYGYTF. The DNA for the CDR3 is TGTGCCAGCACCGTAACGGCGGAAGGGTACTATGGCTACACCTTC.

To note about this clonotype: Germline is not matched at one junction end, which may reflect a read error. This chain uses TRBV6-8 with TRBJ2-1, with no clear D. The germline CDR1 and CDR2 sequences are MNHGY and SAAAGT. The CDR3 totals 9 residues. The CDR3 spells CASSYPLIF. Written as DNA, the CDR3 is TGTGCCAGCAGTTACCCCTTAATCTTC.

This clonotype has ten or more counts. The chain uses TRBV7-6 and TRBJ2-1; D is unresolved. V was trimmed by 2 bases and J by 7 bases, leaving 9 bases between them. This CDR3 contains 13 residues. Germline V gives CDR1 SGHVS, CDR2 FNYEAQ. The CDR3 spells CASSLKPSNEQFF. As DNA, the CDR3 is TGTGCCAGCAGCTTAAAGCCCTCGAATGAGCAGTTCTTC.

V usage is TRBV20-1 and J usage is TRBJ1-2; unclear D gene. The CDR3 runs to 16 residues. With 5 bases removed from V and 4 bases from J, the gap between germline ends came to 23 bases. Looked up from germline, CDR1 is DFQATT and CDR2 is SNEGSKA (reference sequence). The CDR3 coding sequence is TGCAGTGCTGGTATCACGCTGTTTCGAAAGACCTATGGCTACACCTTC. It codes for CSAGITLFRKTYGYTF.

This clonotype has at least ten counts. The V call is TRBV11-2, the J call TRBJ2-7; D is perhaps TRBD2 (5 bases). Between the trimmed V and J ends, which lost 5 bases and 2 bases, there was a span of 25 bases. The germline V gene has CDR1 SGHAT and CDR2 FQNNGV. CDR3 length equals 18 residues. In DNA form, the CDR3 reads TGTGCCAGCAGCCCCTTCGGGTATCGGGTAGGGAGAACCTACGAGCAGTACTTC. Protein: CASSPFGYRVGRTYEQYF.

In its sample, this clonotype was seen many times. The CDR3 bases are TGTGCCAGCACTACTGGGACAGGGGTTTACGAGCAGTACTTC. Its protein product is CASTTGTGVYEQYF. V usage is TRBV28 and J usage is TRBJ2-7; the match to TRBD1 covers 10 bases. The germline gives CDR1 MDHEN, CDR2 SYDVKM. Trimming at V came to 7 bases and at J to 4 bases, leaving 7 bases not matched to a gene. CDR3 length equals 14 residues. The full variable domain, with the rest looked up from reference TRBV28 and TRBJ2-7, is DVKVTQSSRYLVKRTGEKVFLECVQDMDHENMFWYRQDPGLGLRLIYFSYDVKMKEKGDIPEGYSVSREKKERFSLILESASTNQTSMYLCASTTGTGVYEQYFGPGTRLTVT.

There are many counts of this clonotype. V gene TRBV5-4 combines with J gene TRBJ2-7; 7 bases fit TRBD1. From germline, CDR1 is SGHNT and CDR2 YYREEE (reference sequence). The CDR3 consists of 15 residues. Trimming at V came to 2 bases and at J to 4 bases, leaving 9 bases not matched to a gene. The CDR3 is CASSFQGVSSYEQYF. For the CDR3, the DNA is TGTGCCAGCAGCTTTCAGGGGGTAAGCTCTTACGAGCAGTACTTC.

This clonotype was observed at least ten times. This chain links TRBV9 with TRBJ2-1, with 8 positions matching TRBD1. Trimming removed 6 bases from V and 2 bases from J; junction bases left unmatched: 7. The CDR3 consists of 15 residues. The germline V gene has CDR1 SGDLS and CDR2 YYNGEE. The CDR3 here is CASTLGQDTYNEQFF. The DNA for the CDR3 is TGTGCCAGCACCCTGGGACAGGATACCTACAATGAGCAGTTCTTC.

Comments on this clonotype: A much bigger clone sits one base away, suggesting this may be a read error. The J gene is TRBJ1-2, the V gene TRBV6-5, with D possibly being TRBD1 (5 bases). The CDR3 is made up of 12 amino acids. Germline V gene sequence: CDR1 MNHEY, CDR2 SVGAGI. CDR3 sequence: CASSYDSYGDTF. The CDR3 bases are TGTGCCAGCAGTTACGACAGCTATGGCGACACCTTC.

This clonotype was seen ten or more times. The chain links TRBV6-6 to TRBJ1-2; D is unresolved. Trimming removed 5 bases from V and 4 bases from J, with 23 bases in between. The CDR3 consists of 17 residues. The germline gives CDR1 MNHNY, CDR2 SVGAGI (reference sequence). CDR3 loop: CASSHLEGGRKTYGYTF. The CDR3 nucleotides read TGTGCCAGCAGTCACCTAGAAGGTGGGAGAAAGACCTATGGCTACACCTTC.